This TCR beta chain was identified during a study of blood T cell repertoires in COVID-19. A single count supports this clone. The ends were cut back, 5 bases at V and 1 base at J, with 8 bases in the middle. CDR3 length equals 13 residues. Looked up from germline, CDR1 is GTSNPN and CDR2 is SVGIG (reference sequence). Using immunoSEQ multiplex PCR, the repertoire was profiled, and TCRdb retains in-frame clones only, with some absent. The sample records over 200,000 clones, about 90% being singletons. This receptor was identified in a man aged 40-50 years with active or convalescent COVID-19. The chain has TRBV30 and TRBJ1-4, with TRBD1 as a possible D gene (5 bases). Sample: peripheral blood. The CDR3 region is CAWAQGTNEKLFF. CDR3 in DNA: TGTGCCTGGGCGCAGGGAACTAATGAAAAACTGTTTTTT.